This T cell receptor (beta chain) stems from a study of T-cell reconstitution after alpha-beta-depleted transplantation in children (dated by TCRdb to the mid-2010s). Context from the whole study: Using TCR repertoire profiling, the study quantitatively followed how T-cell immune reconstitution unfolded in children after TCRalphabeta/CD19-depleted allogeneic hematopoietic cell transplantation. The research as a whole found: Over subsequent months, a decline in hyperexpanded clone frequencies was noted, and after one year, T-cell counts and TCRbeta diversity were mostly ascribed to newly produced T cells. In some patients, the high TCRbeta diversity seen at day 60 was put down to recipient T cells and intrathymic progenitors that had survived conditioning. Apparently early alphabetaT-cell count recovery about two months after transplant reportedly relied on only several hundred rapidly expanded clones derived from non-depleted graft cells.

V lost 6 bases and J lost 1 base; the stretch between them is 15 bases long. Including cysteine and phenylalanine, the CDR3 has 15 amino acids. Here the CDR3 DNA is all that survives: 45 bases in frame from base 1. In the germline V gene, CDR1 corresponds to MGHDK and CDR2 to SYGVNS. Comments on this clonotype: The antigen it binds to is not known. Base qualities are not at hand, and no much larger clone is one base apart.

Per the publication, the treatment or condition label means: allogeneic hematopoietic cell transplantation with graft depleted of TCRalphabeta T cells and CD19 B cells. The children who served as transplant recipients had been given grafts of TCRalphabeta/CD19-depleted allogeneic hematopoietic cells. The method behind the library was PCR. The instrument was an Illumina HiSeq 2500. TCR libraries were prepared with molecular barcoding, using unique molecular identifiers to normalize TCRbeta repertoire quantification. TCRdb trimmed the raw reads at Q25, called clones with MiXCR and kept productive beta chains. Each CDR3 protein appears once, grouped with its most common genes and DNA. In this sample the table shows some 600,000 distinct CDR3 sequences, 10% to 15% of which occur a single time. About 2.2% of the sample lies in the top ten.

The sequences come from PBMCs, mostly from graft donor cells, collected 360 days after TCRalphabeta/CD19-depleted stem cell transplant. The sequence came from a male patient aged 5 to 17 who had a stem cell transplant for acute myeloid leukemia, so the T cells may come from the graft donor. The sequence joins TRBV25-1 to TRBJ2-5; the D gene cannot be resolved beyond TRBD1 or TRBD2, each matching 7 bases. The nucleotide sequence is TGTGCCAGCAGAAACAGGGGACTACTCCAAGAGACCCAGTACTTC. Its protein is CASRNRGLLQETQYF.